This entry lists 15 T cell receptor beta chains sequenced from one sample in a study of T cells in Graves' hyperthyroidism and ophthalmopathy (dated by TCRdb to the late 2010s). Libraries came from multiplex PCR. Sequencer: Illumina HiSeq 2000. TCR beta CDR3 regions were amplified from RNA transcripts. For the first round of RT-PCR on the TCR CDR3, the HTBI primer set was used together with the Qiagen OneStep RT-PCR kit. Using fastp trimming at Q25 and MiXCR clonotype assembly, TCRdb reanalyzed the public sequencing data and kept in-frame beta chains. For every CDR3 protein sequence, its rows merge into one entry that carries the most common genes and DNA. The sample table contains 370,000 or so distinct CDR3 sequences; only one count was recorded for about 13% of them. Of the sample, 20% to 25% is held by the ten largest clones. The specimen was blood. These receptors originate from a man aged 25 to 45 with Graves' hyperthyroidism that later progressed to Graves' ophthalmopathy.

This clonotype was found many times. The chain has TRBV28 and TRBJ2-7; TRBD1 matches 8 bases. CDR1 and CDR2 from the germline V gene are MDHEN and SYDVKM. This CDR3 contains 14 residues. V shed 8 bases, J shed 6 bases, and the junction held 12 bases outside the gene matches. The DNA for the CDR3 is TGTGCCAGCGCGCTCGGACGGACAGGGCGCGAGCAGTACTTC. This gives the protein CASALGRTGREQYF.

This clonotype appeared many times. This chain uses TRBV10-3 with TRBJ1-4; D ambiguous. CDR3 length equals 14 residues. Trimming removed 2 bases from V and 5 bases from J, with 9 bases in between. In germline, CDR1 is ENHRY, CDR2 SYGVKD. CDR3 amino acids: CAISEIWENEKLFF. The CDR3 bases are TGTGCCATCAGTGAGATTTGGGAGAATGAAAAACTGTTTTTT.

The CDR3 region has the DNA TGTGCCACCAGCAGAGTTTCTGCCACCATAGGTCAGCCCCAGCATTTT. Its protein is CATSRVSATIGQPQHF. The chain is built from TRBV15 and TRBJ1-5; no reliable D call. This CDR3 is 16 amino acids long. Germline CDR1 reads LNHNV; CDR2 reads YYDKDF (reference sequence). The V and J ends lost 1 base and 6 bases respectively, with 16 bases between them.

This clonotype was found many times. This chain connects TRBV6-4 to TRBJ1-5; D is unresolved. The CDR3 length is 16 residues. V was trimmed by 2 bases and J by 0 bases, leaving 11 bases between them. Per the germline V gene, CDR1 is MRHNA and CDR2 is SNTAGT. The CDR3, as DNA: TGTGCCAGCAGTGACGTATCAGGAGTTAGCAATCAGCCCCAGCATTTT. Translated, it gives CASSDVSGVSNQPQHF.

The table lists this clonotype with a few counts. The CDR3 DNA is TGTGCCAGCAGCCCGACATTGAACACCGGGGAGCTGTTTTTT. As protein: CASSPTLNTGELFF. This chain links TRBV7-9 with TRBJ2-2, with D uncertain. Trimming removed 5 bases from V and 1 base from J, with 8 bases in between. Germline values: CDR1 SEHNR, CDR2 FQNEAQ (reference sequence). There are 14 residues in the CDR3.

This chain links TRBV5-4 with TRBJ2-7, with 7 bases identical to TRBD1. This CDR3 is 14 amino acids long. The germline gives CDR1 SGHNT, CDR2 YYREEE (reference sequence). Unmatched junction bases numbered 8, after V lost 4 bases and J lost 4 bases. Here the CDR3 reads CASSPQGQRYEQYF. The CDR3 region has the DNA TGTGCCAGCAGCCCGCAGGGACAGAGGTACGAGCAGTACTTC.

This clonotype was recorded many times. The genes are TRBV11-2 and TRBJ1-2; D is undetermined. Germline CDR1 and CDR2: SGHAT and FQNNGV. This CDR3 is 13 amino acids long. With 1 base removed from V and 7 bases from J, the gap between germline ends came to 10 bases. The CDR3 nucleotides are TGTGCCAGCAGCTTAGCGGGAGGAGTTGGCTACACCTTC. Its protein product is CASSLAGGVGYTF.

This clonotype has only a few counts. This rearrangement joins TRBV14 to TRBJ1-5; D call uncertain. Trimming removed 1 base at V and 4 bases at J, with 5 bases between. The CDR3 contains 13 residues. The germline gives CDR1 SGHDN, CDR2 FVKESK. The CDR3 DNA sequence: TGTGCCAGCAGCCAAGGTGAGAATCAGCCCCAGCATTTT. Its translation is CASSQGENQPQHF.

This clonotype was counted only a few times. The CDR3 nucleotides are TGCGCCAGCAGCAGAGGGGGTTTGGGACAGGGGGCGGAGGGCTACACCTTC. Its protein product is CASSRGGLGQGAEGYTF. V is TRBV4-1 and J is TRBJ1-2; 12 positions match TRBD1. The CDR3 covers 17 residues. The V and J ends lost 5 bases and 8 bases, in that order; junction bases with no gene match: 15. CDR1 is MGHRA, CDR2 YSYEKL, per germline.

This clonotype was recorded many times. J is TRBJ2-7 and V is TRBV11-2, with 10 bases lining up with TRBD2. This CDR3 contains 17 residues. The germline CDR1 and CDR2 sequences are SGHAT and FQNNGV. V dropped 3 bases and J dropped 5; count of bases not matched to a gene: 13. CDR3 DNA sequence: TGTGCCAGCAGCTTCCACATACGAGCGGGGGGGCGAAACGAGCAGTACTTC. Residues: CASSFHIRAGGRNEQYF.

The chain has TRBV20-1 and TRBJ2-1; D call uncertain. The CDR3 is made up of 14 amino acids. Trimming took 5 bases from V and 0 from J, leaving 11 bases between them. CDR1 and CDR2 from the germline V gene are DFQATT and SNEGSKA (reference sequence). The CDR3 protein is CSALGRSSYNEQFF. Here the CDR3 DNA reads TGCAGTGCTTTAGGACGGAGCTCCTACAATGAGCAGTTCTTC.

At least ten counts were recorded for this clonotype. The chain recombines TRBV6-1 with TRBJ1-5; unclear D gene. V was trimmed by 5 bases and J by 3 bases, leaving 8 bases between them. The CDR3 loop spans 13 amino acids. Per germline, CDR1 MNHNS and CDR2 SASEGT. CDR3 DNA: TGTGCCAGCAGTTTCGGACCCAATCAGCCCCAGCATTTT. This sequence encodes CASSFGPNQPQHF.

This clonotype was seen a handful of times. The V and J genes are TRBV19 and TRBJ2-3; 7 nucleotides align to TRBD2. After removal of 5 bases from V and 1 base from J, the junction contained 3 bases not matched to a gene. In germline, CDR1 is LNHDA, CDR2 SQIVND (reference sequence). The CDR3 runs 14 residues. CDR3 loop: CASSPAGGTDTQYF. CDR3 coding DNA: TGTGCCAGTAGTCCGGCGGGGGGCACAGATACGCAGTATTTT.

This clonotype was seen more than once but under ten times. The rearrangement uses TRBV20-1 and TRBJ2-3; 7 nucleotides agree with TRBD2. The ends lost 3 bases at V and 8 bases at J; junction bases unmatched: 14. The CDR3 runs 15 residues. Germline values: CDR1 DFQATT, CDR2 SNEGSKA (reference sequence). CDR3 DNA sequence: TGCAGTGCTAGGGAACCGGGACTACAGTATCGTACGCAGTATTTT. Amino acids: CSAREPGLQYRTQYF.

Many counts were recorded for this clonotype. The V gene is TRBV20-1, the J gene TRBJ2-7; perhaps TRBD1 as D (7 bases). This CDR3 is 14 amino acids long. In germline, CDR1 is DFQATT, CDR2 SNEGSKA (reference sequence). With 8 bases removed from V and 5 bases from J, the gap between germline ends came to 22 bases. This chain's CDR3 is CSPAGQGDEHEQYF. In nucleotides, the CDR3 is TGCAGTCCCGCGGGGCAGGGGGACGAACACGAGCAGTACTTC.